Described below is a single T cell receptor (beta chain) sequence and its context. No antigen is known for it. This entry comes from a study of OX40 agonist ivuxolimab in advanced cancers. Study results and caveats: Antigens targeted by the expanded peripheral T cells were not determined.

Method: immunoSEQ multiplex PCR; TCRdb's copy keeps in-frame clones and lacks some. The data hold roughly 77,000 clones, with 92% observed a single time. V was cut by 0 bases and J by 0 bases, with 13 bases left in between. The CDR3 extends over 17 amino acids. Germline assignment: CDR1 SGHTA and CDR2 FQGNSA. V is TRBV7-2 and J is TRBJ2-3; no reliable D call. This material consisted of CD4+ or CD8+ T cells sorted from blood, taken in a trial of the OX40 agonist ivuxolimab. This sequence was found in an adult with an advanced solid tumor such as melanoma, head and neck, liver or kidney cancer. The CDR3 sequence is CASSLARQADSTDTQYF. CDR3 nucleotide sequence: TGTGCCAGCAGCTTAGCGCGTCAGGCGGATAGCACAGATACGCAGTATTTT.